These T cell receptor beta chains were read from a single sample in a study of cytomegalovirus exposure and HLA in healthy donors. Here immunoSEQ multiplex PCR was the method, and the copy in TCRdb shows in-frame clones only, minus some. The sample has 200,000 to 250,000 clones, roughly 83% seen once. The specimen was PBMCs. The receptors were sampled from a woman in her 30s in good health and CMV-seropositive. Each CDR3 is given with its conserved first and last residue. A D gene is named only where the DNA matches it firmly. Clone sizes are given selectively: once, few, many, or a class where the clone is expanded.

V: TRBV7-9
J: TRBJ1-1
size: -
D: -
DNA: TGTGCCAGCAACCTAATTTCGGGCAATGAAGCTTTCTTT
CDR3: CASNLISGNEAFF

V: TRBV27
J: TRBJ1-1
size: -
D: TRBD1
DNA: TGTGCCAGCAGTTCCCAGAGGGGGCGGTGGAACACTGAAGCTTTCTTT
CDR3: CASSSQRGRWNTEAFF

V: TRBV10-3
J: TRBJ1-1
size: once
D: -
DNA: TGTGCCATCAGTGTCGAGGGGCCAAACACTGAAGCTTTCTTT
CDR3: CAISVEGPNTEAFF

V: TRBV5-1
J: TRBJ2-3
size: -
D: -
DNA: TGCGCCAGCAGCTTACCCCCCCCCAGTGGTACGCAGTATTTT
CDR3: CASSLPPPSGTQYF

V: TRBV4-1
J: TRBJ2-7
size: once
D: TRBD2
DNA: TGCGCCAGCAGCCCACCTGGCGGGAGCTCCTACGAGCAGTACTTC
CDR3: CASSPPGGSSYEQYF

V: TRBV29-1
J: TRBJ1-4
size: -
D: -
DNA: TGCAGCGTCGCCGGGTCCCTGGGGGAAAAACTGTTTTTT
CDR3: CSVAGSLGEKLFF

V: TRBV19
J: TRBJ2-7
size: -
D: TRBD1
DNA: TGTGCCAGTCGACAGGGGGGATCCTACGAGCAGTACTTC
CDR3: CASRQGGSYEQYF

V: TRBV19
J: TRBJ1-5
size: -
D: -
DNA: TGTGCCAGTAGCTGGGGGACGGCGGACAATCAGCCCCAGCATTTT
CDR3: CASSWGTADNQPQHF

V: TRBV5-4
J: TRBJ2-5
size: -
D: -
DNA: TGTGCCAGCAGCGGGACGGGGCTAGAGACCCAGTACTTC
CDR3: CASSGTGLETQYF

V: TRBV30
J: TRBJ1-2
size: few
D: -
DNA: TGTGCCTGGAGCAGCGGCAGGGACTATGGCTACACCTTC
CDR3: CAWSSGRDYGYTF

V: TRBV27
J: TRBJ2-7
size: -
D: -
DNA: TGTGCCAGCAGTTTATCCCTGAGACTGGCCTCCTACGAGCAGTACTTC
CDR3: CASSLSLRLASYEQYF

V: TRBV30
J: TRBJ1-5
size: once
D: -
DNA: TGTGCCTGGAGTGTACGACAGGGCAATCAGCCCCAGCATTTT
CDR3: CAWSVRQGNQPQHF

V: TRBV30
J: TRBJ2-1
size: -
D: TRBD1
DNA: TGTGCCTGGAGTCCCCCCCCGGGACAGAAGGAGCAGTTCTTC
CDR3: CAWSPPPGQKEQFF

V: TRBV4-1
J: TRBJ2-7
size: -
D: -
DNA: TGCGCCAGCAGCCCCCGCGAAGGAGACTACGAGCAGTACTTC
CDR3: CASSPREGDYEQYF

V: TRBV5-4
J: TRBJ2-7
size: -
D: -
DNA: TGTGCCAGCAGCTTGGGGACAGATATCTACGAGCAGTACTTC
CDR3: CASSLGTDIYEQYF

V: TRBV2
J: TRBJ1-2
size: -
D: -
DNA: TGTGCCACCGATCTACTAGCAGCGACAGGATTGAAAGGAGCTAACTATGGCTACACCTTC
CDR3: CATDLLAATGLKGANYGYTF

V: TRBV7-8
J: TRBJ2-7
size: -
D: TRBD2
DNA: TGTGCCAGCAGCCCGGGACTATACGAGCAGTACTTC
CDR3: CASSPGLYEQYF

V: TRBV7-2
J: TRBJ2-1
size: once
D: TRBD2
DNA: TGTGCCAGCAGCTTACGTAGGGGACTAGCGGGCTCCTACAATGAGCAGTTCTTC
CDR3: CASSLRRGLAGSYNEQFF

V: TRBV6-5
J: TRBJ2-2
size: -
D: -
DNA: TGTGCCAGCAGTTACGTTTATAGTAACACCGGGGAGCTGTTTTTT
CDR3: CASSYVYSNTGELFF

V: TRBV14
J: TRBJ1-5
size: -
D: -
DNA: TGTGCCAGCAGCTGGGGAGGGGGTGATAATCAGCCCCAGCATTTT
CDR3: CASSWGGGDNQPQHF

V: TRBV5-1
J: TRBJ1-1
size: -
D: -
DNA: TGCGCCAGCAGCTTGGACCTTTATCTGAACACTGAAGCTTTCTTT
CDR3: CASSLDLYLNTEAFF

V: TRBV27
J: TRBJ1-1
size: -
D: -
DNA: TGTGCCAGCACCGGGGGGGGGTCGAACACTGAAGCTTTCTTT
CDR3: CASTGGGSNTEAFF

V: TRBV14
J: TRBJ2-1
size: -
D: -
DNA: TGTGCCAGCAGCCAAGATCAGGGGAGCTCCTACAATGAGCAGTTCTTC
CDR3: CASSQDQGSSYNEQFF

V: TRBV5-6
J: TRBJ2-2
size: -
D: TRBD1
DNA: TGTGCCAGCAGCCCAAACCAGGGGGCGAGCACCGGGGAGCTGTTTTTT
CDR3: CASSPNQGASTGELFF

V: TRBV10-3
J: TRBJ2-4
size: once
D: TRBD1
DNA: TGTGCCATCAGCGACGGACAGGGGGGAGCCAAAAACATTCAGTACTTC
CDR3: CAISDGQGGAKNIQYF

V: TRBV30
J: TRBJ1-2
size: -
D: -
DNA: TGTGCCTGGAGTGTAAAAGATAACTATGGCTACACCTTC
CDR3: CAWSVKDNYGYTF

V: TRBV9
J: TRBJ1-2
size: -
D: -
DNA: TGTGCCAGCAGCGTAAGTGGTCCTGATGGCTACACCTTC
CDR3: CASSVSGPDGYTF

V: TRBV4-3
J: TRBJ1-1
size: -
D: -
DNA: TGCGCCAGCAGCCAAGATTATTCCGCCAGGGGCTCTGAAGCTTTCTTT
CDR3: CASSQDYSARGSEAFF

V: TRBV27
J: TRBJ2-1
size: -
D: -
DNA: TGTGCCAGCGCCTTGAGCTACAATGAGCAGTTCTTC
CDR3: CASALSYNEQFF

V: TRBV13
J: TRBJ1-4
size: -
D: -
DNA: TGTGCCAGCAGCTTAGTAGGGGGTGAAAAACTGTTTTTT
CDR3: CASSLVGGEKLFF

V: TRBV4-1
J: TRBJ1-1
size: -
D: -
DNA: TGCGCCAGCAGCCTAGGACGGGGGGCCCAACGGGAAGCTTTCTTT
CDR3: CASSLGRGAQREAFF

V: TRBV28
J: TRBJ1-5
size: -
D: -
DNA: TGTGCCAGCAGTTATATGTCAGCTCAGCCCCAGCATTTT
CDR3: CASSYMSAQPQHF

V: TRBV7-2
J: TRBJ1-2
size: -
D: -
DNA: TGTGCCAGCAGCTCTGCACTGGGGGACTATGGCTACACCTTC
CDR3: CASSSALGDYGYTF

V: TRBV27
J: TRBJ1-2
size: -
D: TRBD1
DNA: TGTGCCAGCAGTTACGACAGGGTCGGCTACACCTTC
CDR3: CASSYDRVGYTF

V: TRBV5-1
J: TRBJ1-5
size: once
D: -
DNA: TGCGCCAGCAGCTTGGACAGTAATCATCCCCAGCATTTT
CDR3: CASSLDSNHPQHF

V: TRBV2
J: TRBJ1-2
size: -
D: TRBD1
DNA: TGTGCCAGCAGACCCGGACAGGGAGATGGCTACACCTTC
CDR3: CASRPGQGDGYTF

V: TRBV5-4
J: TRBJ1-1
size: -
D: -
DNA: TGTGCCAGCAGACTGCGGGGGGTTACTGAAGCTTTCTTT
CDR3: CASRLRGVTEAFF

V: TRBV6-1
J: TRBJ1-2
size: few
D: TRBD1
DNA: TGTGCCAGCTCGAACGACAGGGTTGGCACCTTC
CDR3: CASSNDRVGTF

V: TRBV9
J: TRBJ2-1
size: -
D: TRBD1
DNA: TGTGCCAGCAGCGTCGGGACAGAAGCGAACAATGAGCAGTTCTTC
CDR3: CASSVGTEANNEQFF

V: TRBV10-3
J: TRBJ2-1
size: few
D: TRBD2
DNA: TGTGCCCACGGGCTAGCGGGAGAGAAGGATGAGCAGTTCTTC
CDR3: CAHGLAGEKDEQFF

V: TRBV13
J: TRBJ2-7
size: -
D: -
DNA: TGTGCCAGCAGAGGACAGACCTCCTACGAGCAGTACTTC
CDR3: CASRGQTSYEQYF

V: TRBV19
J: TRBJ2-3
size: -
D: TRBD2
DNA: TGTGCCAGTAGTAGTAAGGGACTAGCGGGATCAGATACGCAGTATTTT
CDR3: CASSSKGLAGSDTQYF

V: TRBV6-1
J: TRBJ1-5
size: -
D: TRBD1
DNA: TGTGCCAGCAGTGAGACAGGGTATAGCAATCAGCCCCAGCATTTT
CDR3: CASSETGYSNQPQHF

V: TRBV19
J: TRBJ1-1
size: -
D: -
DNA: TGTGCCAGTACCCCGGGGGCAGCTACTGAAGCTTTCTTT
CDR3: CASTPGAATEAFF

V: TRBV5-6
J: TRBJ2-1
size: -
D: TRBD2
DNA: TGTGCCAGCAGCGCAGGTTTGCGGGAGGGCCCTAAGCAGTTCTTC
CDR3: CASSAGLREGPKQFF

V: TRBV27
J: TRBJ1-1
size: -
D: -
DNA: TGTGCCAGCGCGTACAGAATGAACACTGAAGCTTTCTTT
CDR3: CASAYRMNTEAFF

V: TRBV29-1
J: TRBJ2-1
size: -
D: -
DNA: TGCAGCGTTGAAGCGGCAGCGACCTACAATGAGCAGTTCTTC
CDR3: CSVEAAATYNEQFF

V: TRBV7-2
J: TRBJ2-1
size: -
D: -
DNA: TGTGCCAGCAGCCTAGACAGGCGGGATGAGCAGTTCTTC
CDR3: CASSLDRRDEQFF

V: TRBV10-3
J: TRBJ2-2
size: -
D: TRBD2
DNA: TGTGCCATCAGACTAGCGGGAGGGCCCGGGACCGGGGAGCTGTTTTTT
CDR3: CAIRLAGGPGTGELFF

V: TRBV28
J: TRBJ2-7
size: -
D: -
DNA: TGTGCCAGCAGTGCGGGACAAACCGACTACGAGCAGTACTTC
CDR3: CASSAGQTDYEQYF